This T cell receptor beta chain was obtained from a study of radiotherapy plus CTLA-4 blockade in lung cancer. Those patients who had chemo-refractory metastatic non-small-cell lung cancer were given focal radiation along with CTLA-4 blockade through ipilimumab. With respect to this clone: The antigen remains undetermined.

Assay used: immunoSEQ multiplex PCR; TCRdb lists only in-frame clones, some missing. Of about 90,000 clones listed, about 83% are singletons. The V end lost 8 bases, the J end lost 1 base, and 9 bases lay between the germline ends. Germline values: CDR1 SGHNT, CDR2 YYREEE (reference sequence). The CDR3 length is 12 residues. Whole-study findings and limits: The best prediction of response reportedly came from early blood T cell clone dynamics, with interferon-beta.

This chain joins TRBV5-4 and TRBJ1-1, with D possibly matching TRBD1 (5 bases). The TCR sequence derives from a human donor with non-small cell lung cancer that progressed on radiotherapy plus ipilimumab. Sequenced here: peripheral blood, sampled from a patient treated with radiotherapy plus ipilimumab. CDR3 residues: CASGGPNTEAFF. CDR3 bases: TGTGCCAGTGGGGGACCGAACACTGAAGCTTTCTTT.